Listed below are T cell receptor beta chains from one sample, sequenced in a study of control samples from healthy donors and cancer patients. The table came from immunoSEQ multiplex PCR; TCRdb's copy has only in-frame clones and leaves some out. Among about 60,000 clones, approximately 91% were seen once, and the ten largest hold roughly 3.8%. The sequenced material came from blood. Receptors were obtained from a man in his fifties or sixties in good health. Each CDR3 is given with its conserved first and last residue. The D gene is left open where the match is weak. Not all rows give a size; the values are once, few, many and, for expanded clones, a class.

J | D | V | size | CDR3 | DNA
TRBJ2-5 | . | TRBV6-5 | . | CASSSFGLHQETQYF | TGTGCCAGCAGTTCATTCGGACTCCACCAAGAGACCCAGTACTTC
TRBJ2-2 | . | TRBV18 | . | CASSLNRDSGELFF | TGTGCCAGCTCACTGAACAGGGATTCCGGGGAGCTGTTTTTT
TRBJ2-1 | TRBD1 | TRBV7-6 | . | CASSFGTGGESSYNEQFF | TGTGCCAGCAGCTTTGGGACAGGAGGGGAGAGCTCCTACAATGAGCAGTTCTTC
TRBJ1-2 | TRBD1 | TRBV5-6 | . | CASSAGTGRIYGYTF | TGTGCCAGCAGCGCAGGGACAGGAAGGATCTATGGCTACACCTTC
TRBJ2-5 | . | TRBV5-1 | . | CASSSGRQPQAETQYF | TGCGCCAGCAGCAGCGGCCGACAGCCTCAGGCGGAGACCCAGTACTTC
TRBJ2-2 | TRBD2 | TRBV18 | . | CASSRSGRSTGELFF | TGTGCCAGCTCACGTAGCGGGAGGTCTACCGGGGAGCTGTTTTTT
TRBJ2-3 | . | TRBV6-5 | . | CASSSPRGYATDTQYF | TGTGCCAGCAGTTCCCCCCGGGGGTATGCCACAGATACGCAGTATTTT
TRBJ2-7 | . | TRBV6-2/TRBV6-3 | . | CASSYQGGYEQYF | TGTGCCAGCAGTTACCAGGGTGGCTACGAGCAGTACTTC
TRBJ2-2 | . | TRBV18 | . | CASSPWTANTGELFF | TGTGCCAGCTCACCTTGGACTGCCAACACCGGGGAGCTGTTTTTT
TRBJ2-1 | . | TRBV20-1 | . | CSASRGASYNEQFF | TGCAGTGCTAGTCGGGGGGCGAGCTACAATGAGCAGTTCTTC
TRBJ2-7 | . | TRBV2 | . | CASSERTAQPYEQYF | TGTGCCAGCAGTGAGAGAACAGCCCAACCCTACGAGCAGTACTTC
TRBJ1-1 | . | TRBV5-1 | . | CASSLIDQGTGEAFF | TGCGCCAGCAGCTTAATTGATCAGGGTACGGGTGAAGCTTTCTTT
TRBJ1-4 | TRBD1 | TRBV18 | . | CASSQDREYNEKLFF | TGTGCCAGCTCACAAGACAGGGAATATAATGAAAAACTGTTTTTT
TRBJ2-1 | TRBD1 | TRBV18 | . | CASSPPGGTGANEQFF | TGTGCCAGCTCACCACCCGGGGGGACAGGGGCAAATGAGCAGTTCTTC
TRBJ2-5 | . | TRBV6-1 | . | CASSEGDERTQYF | TGTGCCAGCAGTGAAGGGGACGAACGGACCCAGTACTTC
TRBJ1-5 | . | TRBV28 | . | CASSSYRVYSNQPQHF | TGTGCCAGCAGCTCCTACAGGGTCTATAGCAATCAGCCCCAGCATTTT
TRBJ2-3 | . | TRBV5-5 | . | CASSSPSGLPTDTQYF | TGTGCCAGCAGCTCCCCGTCGGGGCTACCCACAGATACGCAGTATTTT
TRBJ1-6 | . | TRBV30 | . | CAWSSNSPLHF | TGTGCCTGGAGTAGTAATTCACCCCTCCACTTT
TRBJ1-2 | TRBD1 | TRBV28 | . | CASSLGPYRGGGYTF | TGTGCCAGCAGTTTGGGCCCGTACAGGGGAGGTGGCTACACCTTC
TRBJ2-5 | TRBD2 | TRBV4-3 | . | CASSLGLAGGYQETQYF | TGCGCCAGCAGCCTAGGACTAGCGGGAGGCTACCAAGAGACCCAGTACTTC
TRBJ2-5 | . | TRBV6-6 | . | CASSLTGTQYF | TGTGCCAGCAGTCTCACCGGGACCCAGTACTTC
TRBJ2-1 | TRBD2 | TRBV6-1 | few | CASSVAGAYNEQFF | TGTGCCAGCAGTGTAGCGGGCGCCTACAATGAGCAGTTCTTC
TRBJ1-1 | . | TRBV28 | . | CASSFLRSGSTEAFF | TGTGCCAGCAGTTTTCTAAGGTCCGGGAGCACTGAAGCTTTCTTT
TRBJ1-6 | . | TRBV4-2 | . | CASSQASFTNSPLHF | TGTGCCAGCAGCCAAGCCAGTTTTACCAATTCACCCCTCCACTTT
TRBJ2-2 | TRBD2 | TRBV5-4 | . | CASTPLREGGELFF | TGTGCCAGCACCCCTCTGCGGGAGGGCGGGGAGCTGTTTTTT
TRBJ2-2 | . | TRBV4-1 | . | CASSQVSEATNTGELFF | TGCGCCAGCAGCCAGGTCAGTGAGGCGACCAACACCGGGGAGCTGTTTTTT
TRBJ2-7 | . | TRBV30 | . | CAWRRGGYEQYF | TGTGCCTGGCGCAGGGGGGGCTACGAGCAGTACTTC
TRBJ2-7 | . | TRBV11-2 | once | CASSLVAPQQYF | TGTGCCAGCAGCTTAGTGGCCCCCCAGCAGTACTTC
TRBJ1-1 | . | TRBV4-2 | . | CASVNLNTEAFF | TGTGCCAGCGTGAATCTGAACACTGAAGCTTTCTTT
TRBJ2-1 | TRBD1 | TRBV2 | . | CASSPGQGQYNEQFF | TGTGCCAGCAGCCCCGGACAGGGGCAATACAATGAGCAGTTCTTC
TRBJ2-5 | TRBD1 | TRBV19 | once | CASSIGQGVETQYF | TGTGCCAGTAGTATCGGACAGGGGGTCGAGACCCAGTACTTC
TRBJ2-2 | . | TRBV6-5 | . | CASSYARDRTGELFF | TGTGCCAGCAGTTACGCGAGGGATCGGACCGGGGAGCTGTTTTTT
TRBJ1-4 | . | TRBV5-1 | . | CASSLRPGFNEKLFF | TGCGCCAGCAGCTTGCGCCCAGGGTTTAATGAAAAACTGTTTTTT
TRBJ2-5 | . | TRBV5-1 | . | CASSWRGGGDQETQYF | TGCGCCAGCAGCTGGAGGGGCGGCGGGGACCAAGAGACCCAGTACTTC
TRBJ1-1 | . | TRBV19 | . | CASSIPGFEAFF | TGTGCCAGTAGTATTCCGGGATTTGAAGCTTTCTTT
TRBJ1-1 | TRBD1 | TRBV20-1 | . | CSASLQGDTEAFF | TGCAGTGCTAGTTTACAGGGGGACACTGAAGCTTTCTTT
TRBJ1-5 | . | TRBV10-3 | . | CAISESNQPQHF | TGTGCCATCAGTGAGTCGAATCAGCCCCAGCATTTT
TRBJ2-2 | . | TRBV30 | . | CAWSVRGTGELFF | TGTGCCTGGAGTGTACGGGGGACCGGGGAGCTGTTTTTT
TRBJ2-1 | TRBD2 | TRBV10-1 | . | CASSEPVAGHNEQFF | TGCGCCAGCAGTGAGCCGGTAGCGGGGCACAATGAGCAGTTCTTC
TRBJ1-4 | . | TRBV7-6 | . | CASSLGLGGSGGEKLFF | TGTGCCAGCAGCTTAGGCTTGGGGGGGTCTGGAGGCGAAAAACTGTTTTTT
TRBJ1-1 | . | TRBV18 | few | CASSPGNRLTTNTEAFF | TGTGCCAGCTCACCAGGGAACAGACTCACCACGAACACTGAAGCTTTCTTT
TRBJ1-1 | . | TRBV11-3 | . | CASSLDFRGAEAFF | TGTGCCAGCAGCTTAGACTTCAGAGGAGCTGAAGCTTTCTTT
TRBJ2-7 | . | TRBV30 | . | CAWSDGLTYEQYF | TGTGCCTGGAGTGACGGACTGACCTACGAGCAGTACTTC
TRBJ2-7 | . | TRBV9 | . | CASSSPQTPYEQYF | TGTGCCAGCAGCTCCCCCCAGACCCCCTACGAGCAGTACTTC
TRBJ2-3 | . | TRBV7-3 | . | CASSWGASTDTQYF | TGTGCCAGCAGCTGGGGGGCGAGCACAGATACGCAGTATTTT
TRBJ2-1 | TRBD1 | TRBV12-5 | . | CASGWGTAYNEQFF | TGTGCTAGTGGTTGGGGGACAGCCTACAATGAGCAGTTCTTC
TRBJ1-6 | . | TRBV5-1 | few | CASSVEDNSPLHF | TGCGCCAGCAGCGTGGAAGACAATTCACCCCTCCACTTT